The 25 T cell receptor beta chains reported below all come from one sample, sequenced in a study of shared clonotypes between healthy human individuals (dated by TCRdb to the early 2020s). Library prep was done by the immunoSEQ multiplex PCR assay. The clones in this table, taken by TCRdb from immuneACCESS, are in-frame only. Not every clone is retained; where verified, under half of the shortfall comes from an unresolved V gene, and the cause of the rest is unknown. The sample records 2 million to 2.5 million clones, roughly 93% of which are singletons. The ten largest clones capture roughly 0.36% of the sample. Specimen: naive CD4+ T cells from PBMCs. According to the study, the label for this sample's cell subset or site signals: CD45RA+ positively selected. These receptors were obtained from a man aged 18 to 30 in good health. Some clones in this sample may be carry-over from other donors' samples.

This chain connects TRBV19 to TRBJ2-2, with D possibly being TRBD1 or TRBD2 (6 bases each). Germline-derived CDR1 and CDR2 are LNHDA and SQIVND (reference sequence). Trimming pared 3 bases from V and 8 bases from J, leaving 19 bases between. The CDR3 runs 16 residues. The CDR3 region is CASSIFAGGQSGELFF. CDR3 sequence (DNA): TGTGCCAGTAGTATTTTCGCCGGGGGACAATCAGGGGAGCTGTTTTTT.

The chain has TRBV11-2 and TRBJ2-5; 7 nucleotides align to TRBD2. The CDR3 runs to 13 residues. Losses at the gene ends were 2 bases for V and 5 bases for J; bases not matched to a gene: 2. In germline, CDR1 is SGHAT, CDR2 FQNNGV. CDR3 protein: CASSLIGRETQYF. CDR3 DNA: TGTGCCAGCAGCTTAATCGGGAGGGAGACCCAGTACTTC.

This rearrangement joins TRBV5-8 to TRBJ1-2, with 7 bases identical to TRBD1. V lost 4 bases and J lost 13; bases outside the gene matches: 13. The germline gives CDR1 SGHTS, CDR2 YDEGEE. This CDR3 contains 13 residues. Here the CDR3 DNA reads TGTGCCAGCAGCCGCGTCAGACAGGGAGAGGGCACCTTC. Protein product: CASSRVRQGEGTF. The whole variable domain, filled in from reference TRBV5-8 and TRBJ1-2, reads EAGVTQSPTHLIKTRGQQATLRCSPISGHTSVYWYQQALGLGLQFLLWYDEGEERNRGNFPPRFSGRQFPNYSSELNVNALELEDSALYLCASSRVRQGEGTFGSGTRLTVV.

The J gene is TRBJ1-1, the V gene TRBV7-3; a possible D gene is TRBD1 (6 bases). There are 14 residues in the CDR3. V shed 5 bases and J shed 1 base, with 11 bases lying between them. Per the germline V gene, CDR1 is SGHTA and CDR2 is FQGTGA. The CDR3 region is CASSPGAGNTEAFF. The CDR3 nucleotides are TGTGCCAGCAGCCCGGGGGCAGGGAACACTGAAGCTTTCTTT.

The rearrangement uses TRBV7-3 and TRBJ2-5; TRBD2 might be the D (6 bases). Germline V CDR1 and CDR2: SGHTA, FQGTGA. CDR3 length: 15 residues. Trimming pared 5 bases from V and 5 bases from J, leaving 18 bases between. CDR3 in amino acids: CASSPGGAHRETQYF. The CDR3 DNA reads as TGTGCCAGCAGCCCCGGGGGAGCCCATCGCGAGACCCAGTACTTC. Drawing the rest from reference TRBV7-3 and TRBJ2-5, the complete variable domain is GAGVSQTPSNKVTEKGKYVELRCDPISGHTALYWYRQSLGQGPEFLIYFQGTGAADDSGLPNDRFFAVRPEGSVSTLKIQRTERGDSAVYLCASSPGGAHRETQYFGPGTRLLVL.

The chain employs TRBV5-8 and TRBJ2-7; 8 bases match TRBD1. The V gene's germline CDR1 is SGHTS and CDR2 YDEGEE. Unmatched junction bases numbered 5, after V lost 5 bases and J lost 1 base. The CDR3 sequence is 14 residues long. The CDR3 spells CASRFWDRSYEQYF. CDR3 DNA sequence: TGTGCCAGCAGGTTTTGGGACAGGTCCTACGAGCAGTACTTC.

The chain joins TRBV29-1 to TRBJ2-5; 8 bases fit TRBD2. The germline CDR1 and CDR2 sequences are SQVTM and ANQGSEA. This CDR3 is built from 13 residues. V was pared by 6 bases and J by 6 bases, with 9 bases of the junction left unmatched. This CDR3 is CSVSGAGEKTQYF. CDR3 sequence (DNA): TGCAGCGTGAGCGGAGCGGGAGAAAAGACCCAGTACTTC.

The chain employs TRBV28 and TRBJ1-2; a weak D match, TRBD1 (5 bases). This CDR3 region has 13 residues. Germline CDR1 and CDR2: MDHEN and SYDVKM. The V end was cut by 10 bases, the J end by 0 bases, with 12 bases between. CDR3 residues: CATSTVPNYGYTF. The CDR3 coding sequence is TGTGCCACTTCGACAGTCCCTAACTATGGCTACACCTTC.

The V and J genes are TRBV28 and TRBJ2-4; 11 bases fit TRBD2. This CDR3 spans 18 amino acids. Germline CDR1 reads MDHEN; CDR2 reads SYDVKM. Trimming took 3 bases from V and 6 from J; bases not matched to a gene: 13. Here the CDR3 DNA reads TGTGCCAGCAGTTTCTATTATGGCACTAGCGGGGGATCAAACATTCAGTACTTC. It translates to CASSFYYGTSGGSNIQYF.

Details on this clone: Other nucleotide sequences from this sample produce the same CDR3. This chain uses TRBV6-1 with TRBJ2-2; D is undetermined. Per germline, CDR1 MNHNS and CDR2 SASEGT. The ends were cut back, 0 bases at V and 8 bases at J, with 7 bases in the middle. The CDR3 runs to 13 residues. CDR3 nucleotides: TGTGCCAGCAGTGAAGCGCGTACTGGGGAGCTGTTTTTT. It encodes CASSEARTGELFF.

This rearrangement joins TRBV6-1 to TRBJ2-1; D may match TRBD1 or TRBD2 (5 bases each). The V gene lost 4 bases and the J gene lost 7 bases, with 17 bases spanning the gap. The CDR3 has 15 amino acids. Germline CDR1 and CDR2: MNHNS and SASEGT. CDR3 loop: CASSVAGTRRNEQFF. The CDR3 region has the DNA TGTGCCAGCAGTGTTGCCGGGACGCGTCGGAATGAGCAGTTCTTC.

V and J are TRBV7-2 and TRBJ2-7, with a tentative D call TRBD2 (6 bases). This CDR3 is built from 16 residues. Trimming left V 1 base short and J 4 bases short, with 17 bases between. Germline CDR1 SGHTA, CDR2 FQGNSA. The CDR3 DNA sequence: TGTGCCAGCAGCTTAGGCCCCGGGAGCCTCTCTTACGAGCAGTACTTC. This sequence encodes CASSLGPGSLSYEQYF.

The chain couples TRBV4-1 to TRBJ2-5, with D possibly being TRBD2 (6 bases). Germline CDR1 and CDR2: MGHRA and YSYEKL. The CDR3 totals 15 residues. V was cut by 4 bases and J by 3 bases, with 15 bases left in between. The CDR3, as DNA: TGCGCCAGCAGCCTGGGGTCGGGACTCAAAGAGACCCAGTACTTC. Protein sequence: CASSLGSGLKETQYF.

The V gene is TRBV6-1, the J gene TRBJ2-1, with 7 nucleotides matching TRBD1. V lost 4 bases, J lost 7 bases, and 7 bases stayed unmatched. The germline CDR1 and CDR2 sequences are MNHNS and SASEGT. The CDR3 is 14 residues long. The CDR3 bases are TGTGCCAGCAGTGTGACAGGGTGGGGGAATGAGCAGTTCTTC. This codes for CASSVTGWGNEQFF.

This clone was recorded only once. The V and J genes are TRBV28 and TRBJ1-2; no clear D. Germline V CDR1 and CDR2: MDHEN, SYDVKM. With 7 bases removed from V and 7 bases from J, the gap between germline ends came to 13 bases. The CDR3 is made up of 12 amino acids. The CDR3 nucleotides read TGTGCCAGCAACCCCCAAGGTTTTGGCTACACCTTC. Residues: CASNPQGFGYTF.

The rearrangement joins TRBV7-9 to TRBJ1-2; 10 nucleotides match TRBD1. Per germline, CDR1 SEHNR and CDR2 FQNEAQ (reference sequence). After removal of 5 bases from V and 7 bases from J, the junction contained 4 bases not matched to a gene. The CDR3 is 13 residues long. The CDR3 protein is CASSPGDRGGYTF. The CDR3 nucleotides read TGTGCCAGCAGCCCAGGGGACAGGGGTGGCTACACCTTC.

The chain joins TRBV2 to TRBJ1-4; TRBD1 agrees at 10 bases. V lost 7 bases and J lost 5; bases outside the gene matches: 4. Germline CDR1 and CDR2: SNHLY and FYNNEI. The CDR3 length is 14 residues. The CDR3, as DNA: TGTGCCAGCATCCGGGGACAGGGGAATGAAAAACTGTTTTTT. Protein sequence: CASIRGQGNEKLFF.

The chain links TRBV5-4 to TRBJ2-5, with 8 bases fitting TRBD2. V was clipped by 4 bases and J by 2 bases; unmatched bases: 7. Germline V gives CDR1 SGHNT, CDR2 YYREEE (reference sequence). This CDR3 spans 15 amino acids. The CDR3 spells CASSAGLGRQETQYF. CDR3 nucleotide sequence: TGTGCCAGCAGCGCGGGACTAGGGAGACAAGAGACCCAGTACTTC.

The rearrangement uses TRBV6-6 and TRBJ2-7, with D unclear. Germline CDR1 and CDR2: MNHNY and SVGAGI (reference sequence). Trimming pared 0 bases from V and 2 bases from J, leaving 8 bases between. The length of the CDR3 is 14 residues. In DNA, the CDR3 is TGTGCCAGCAGTTACTCGGACGCAACCTACGAGCAGTACTTC. Protein: CASSYSDATYEQYF.

The sample holds a few counts of this clone. This chain links TRBV28 with TRBJ1-1; 12 bases fit TRBD1. Germline V gives CDR1 MDHEN, CDR2 SYDVKM. J was trimmed by 1 base and V by 2 bases; bases with no gene match: 5. This CDR3 is 17 amino acids long. The CDR3 sequence is CASSLLPGQGANTEAFF. CDR3 nucleotide sequence: TGTGCCAGCAGTTTACTACCGGGACAGGGGGCGAACACTGAAGCTTTCTTT.

This chain connects TRBV25-1 to TRBJ2-2; a possible D gene is TRBD1 (5 bases). This CDR3 spans 11 amino acids. V was trimmed by 1 base and J by 16 bases, leaving 10 bases between them. CDR1 is MGHDK and CDR2 is SYGVNS in the germline V gene. The CDR3 protein is CASSELGVWFF. In nucleotides, the CDR3 is TGTGCCAGCAGTGAATTAGGGGTCTGGTTTTTT.

V gene TRBV19 combines with J gene TRBJ1-1, with a weak D call TRBD1 (6 bases). Germline V gives CDR1 LNHDA, CDR2 SQIVND (reference sequence). Trimming took off 5 bases at V and 8 bases at J, with 18 bases between the two ends. This CDR3 is built from 14 residues. CDR3 nucleotides: TGTGCCAGTAGTTTGCGGGGGCCTTCGAGGGAAGCTTTCTTT. Translated: CASSLRGPSREAFF.

V is TRBV14 and J is TRBJ2-4; possibly TRBD1 for D (6 bases). The CDR3 has 12 residues. The germline V gene encodes CDR1 SGHDN and CDR2 FVKESK. Trimming stripped 4 bases from V and 5 bases from J, with 6 bases between. The CDR3 nucleotides read TGTGCCAGCAGCCGGACAGAAAACATTCAGTACTTC. Translating it yields CASSRTENIQYF.

This clone was observed a few times. The chain uses TRBV2 and TRBJ1-2; 7 bases align to TRBD1. This CDR3 has 15 residues. V gave up 5 bases and J gave up 4 bases; unmatched junction bases: 10. Germline V gene sequence: CDR1 SNHLY, CDR2 FYNNEI. The CDR3 DNA sequence: TGTGCCAGCAGTCCGGATCGGGACAGCTTCTATGGCTACACCTTC. Protein sequence: CASSPDRDSFYGYTF.

About this clone: The same CDR3 arises from other DNA sequences in this sample as well. V and J are TRBV7-9 and TRBJ2-3; D uncertain. Looked up from germline, CDR1 is SEHNR and CDR2 is FQNEAQ (reference sequence). V was trimmed by 5 bases and J by 4 bases, leaving 7 bases between them. CDR3 size: 12 residues. Here the CDR3 reads CASSLSPDTQYF. CDR3 bases: TGTGCCAGCAGCCTAAGCCCAGATACGCAGTATTTT.